This TCR beta chain came from a study of cytotoxic CD8 clonotypes in ibrutinib-treated CLL. Turning to the study itself: About 25 partial and 2 complete responses; at median approximately 68 months, roughly 15 remitted, about twelve progressed. Mean productive templates were over 250,000; mean productive rearrangements were around 93,000. Overall study findings and caveats: Clonality went up at the time of ibrutinib response, stayed stable in sustained remission, and later dropped back toward its baseline level at progression. The study sampled sustained-remission and progressing patients at different times.

Profiling relied on immunoSEQ multiplex PCR, and the TCRdb table lists in-frame clones only, not all of them. The sample holds 330,000 or so clones, roughly 70% seen once. In the case of this clone: The target antigen is unknown.

The CDR3 sequence is 13 residues long. The ends were cut back, 0 bases at V and 3 bases at J, with 5 bases in the middle. Germline V lookup: CDR1 PRHDT, CDR2 FYEKMQ (reference sequence). The sequence was collected from a human donor with chronic lymphocytic leukemia. The specimen was PBMCs, collected after 36 months of ibrutinib treatment. This chain connects TRBV13 to TRBJ1-2; D not resolved. Written as DNA, the CDR3 is TGTGCCAGCAGCTTAGGGGAGTACTATGGCTACACCTTC. This codes for CASSLGEYYGYTF.